A single sample gave rise to the 7 T cell receptor beta chains below, sequenced in a study of cytomegalovirus exposure and HLA in healthy donors. 13 Jbeta primers and 60 Vbeta primers were used for the PCR. The data were produced by immunoSEQ multiplex PCR, yet TCRdb's version contains in-frame clones alone and is incomplete. The profile covers about 170,000 clones, with around 86% appearing a single time and under 3% taken by the ten largest. What was sequenced was PBMCs. The receptors were gathered from a male donor in good health and CMV-seronegative.

The rearrangement joins TRBV7-9 to TRBJ1-2, with 8 bases lining up with TRBD1. Germline V CDR1 and CDR2: SEHNR, FQNEAQ (reference sequence). The junction had 5 bases not matched to a gene; V was cut back by 4 bases and J by 1 base. This CDR3 region has 15 residues. The CDR3 DNA reads as TGTGCCAGCAGCTCGGACAGGGTGTTTAACTATGGCTACACCTTC. As protein: CASSSDRVFNYGYTF.

This chain joins TRBV5-4 and TRBJ2-7, with no clear D. The germline V and J ends were trimmed by 3 bases and 3 bases, with 10 bases remaining between them. From germline, CDR1 is SGHNT and CDR2 YYREEE (reference sequence). The CDR3 consists of 13 residues. The CDR3 nucleotides read TGTGCCAGCAGCTCTAGGTCCCTCTACGAGCAGTACTTC. Its translation is CASSSRSLYEQYF.

The chain is built from TRBV5-1 and TRBJ1-2, with 10 bases lining up with TRBD1. Germline V CDR1 and CDR2: SGHRS, YFSETQ. The CDR3 runs 16 residues. The V gene end was trimmed by 0 bases and the J gene end by 4 bases; junction bases not matched to a gene: 6. CDR3 nucleotides: TGCGCCAGCAGCTTGGGGGACAGGGGTTTCGTCTATGGCTACACCTTC. This codes for CASSLGDRGFVYGYTF.

The chain couples TRBV13 to TRBJ2-5; perhaps TRBD2 as D (5 bases). Gene TRBJ2-7 matches the end of the DNA better, so the J call may be wrong. The CDR3 consists of 13 residues. Germline V gene lookup returns CDR1 PRHDT and CDR2 FYEKMQ (reference sequence). The CDR3 DNA reads as TGTGCCAGCAGCCCCCCGGGGTACTACGAGCAGTACTTC. Protein: CASSPPGYYEQYF.

The V call is TRBV25-1, the J call TRBJ1-1; no reliable D call. The CDR3 has 13 residues. V was pared by 7 bases and J by 3 bases, with 12 bases between. The germline V gene has CDR1 MGHDK and CDR2 SYGVNS. The CDR3 spells CASTSGRDTEAFF. Here the CDR3 DNA reads TGTGCCAGCACGTCGGGGAGGGACACTGAAGCTTTCTTT.

On this clone itself: The sample holds other DNA sequences that translate to the same CDR3. The chain couples TRBV18 to TRBJ1-1, with 11 bases that match TRBD1. Per the germline V gene, CDR1 is KGHSH and CDR2 is LQKENI. The CDR3 spans 13 residues. V was pared by 3 bases and J by 8 bases, with 2 bases of the junction left unmatched. CDR3 residues: CASSPGQGAEAFF. Written as DNA, the CDR3 is TGTGCCAGCTCACCCGGACAGGGGGCGGAAGCTTTCTTT.

The chain uses TRBV10-2 and TRBJ1-1; no clear D. Deletions cut 6 bases from V and 1 base from J, with 9 bases between. Germline assignment: CDR1 WSHSY and CDR2 SAAADI. The CDR3 is made up of 13 amino acids. As DNA, the CDR3 is TGCGCCAGCAGAGAGACACGGAACACTGAAGCTTTCTTT. Translation gives CASRETRNTEAFF.